The 24 T cell receptor beta chains below all came from one sample that was sequenced in a study of blood T cell repertoires in COVID-19 (dated by TCRdb to the early 2020s). The library was obtained by the immunoSEQ multiplex PCR assay. The source is immuneACCESS, and TCRdb retained only in-frame sequences with V and J called. Part of the clones is not carried over; for the studies checked, unresolved V genes explain less than half of this, and the remainder is unexplained. The sample table shows about 260,000 clones, and around 88% are seen once. Roughly 1.9% of the sample goes to the ten largest clones. Sequenced input: peripheral blood. The origin of the receptors is a man aged 30 to 39 with active or convalescent COVID-19.

The rearrangement joins TRBV11-2 to TRBJ2-5; 15 bases line up with TRBD2. Per the germline V gene, CDR1 is SGHAT and CDR2 is FQNNGV. The CDR3 is 17 residues long. The J segment lost 1 base and the V segment lost 5 bases, leaving 5 bases of the junction unmatched. The CDR3 region has the DNA TGTGCCAGCAGCGGAGGACTAGCGGGGGGGCTCCAAGAGACCCAGTACTTC. Translated: CASSGGLAGGLQETQYF. Full variable domain (rest looked up from reference TRBV11-2 and TRBJ2-5): EAGVAQSPRYKIIEKRQSVAFWCNPISGHATLYWYQQILGQGPKLLIQFQNNGVVDDSQLPKDRFSAERLKGVDSTLKIQPAKLEDSAVYLCASSGGLAGGLQETQYFGPGTRLLVL.

This chain links TRBV19 with TRBJ1-2; the D gene is possibly TRBD1 (5 bases). This CDR3 region has 16 residues. The V and J ends lost 8 bases and 7 bases respectively, with 26 bases between them. The germline CDR1 and CDR2 sequences are LNHDA and SQIVND (reference sequence). In DNA form, the CDR3 reads TGTGCCAGTGAAAATCTTGACCTACGGGGGGTCAGTGGCTACACCTTC. This encodes CASENLDLRGVSGYTF.

The rearrangement links TRBV6-2 or TRBV6-3 to TRBJ2-3; the match to TRBD2 covers 9 bases. CDR1 MNHEY and CDR2 SVGEGT come from the germline V gene. Unmatched junction bases numbered 10, after V lost 0 bases and J lost 6 bases. This CDR3 has 17 residues. The CDR3 bases are TGTGCCAGCAGTTACTCGATACTAGCGGGCCGCGGGGATACGCAGTATTTT. Its translation: CASSYSILAGRGDTQYF.

J is TRBJ2-7 and V is TRBV7-9, with 8 bases that match TRBD1. CDR1 SEHNR and CDR2 FQNEAQ come from the germline V gene (reference sequence). V was pared by 1 base and J by 5 bases, with 4 bases of the junction left unmatched. The CDR3 sequence is 14 residues long. CDR3: CASSLEDRAHEQYF. For the CDR3, the DNA is TGTGCCAGCAGCTTAGAGGACAGGGCCCACGAGCAGTACTTC.

The chain employs TRBV5-8 and TRBJ1-1; tentatively, D is TRBD1 (6 bases). Germline CDR1 is SGHTS and CDR2 is YDEGEE. The CDR3 spans 18 residues. With 4 bases removed from V and 4 bases from J, the gap between germline ends came to 26 bases. CDR3: CASSPFSGAKFQPTEAFF. The CDR3 coding sequence is TGTGCCAGCAGCCCATTTTCAGGGGCGAAGTTCCAACCCACTGAAGCTTTCTTT.

The gene calls are TRBV5-6 and TRBJ1-5, with D unresolved. V lost 0 bases to trimming and J lost 7 bases, with 17 bases between them. Per the germline V gene, CDR1 is SGHDT and CDR2 is YYEEEE. This CDR3 has 16 residues. The CDR3 DNA sequence: TGTGCCAGCAGCTTGGCCATGGATCCAGGAGGGCAGCCCCAGCATTTT. Translation: CASSLAMDPGGQPQHF. Full variable domain (rest looked up from reference TRBV5-6 and TRBJ1-5): DAGVTQSPTHLIKTRGQQVTLRCSPKSGHDTVSWYQQALGQGPQFIFQYYEEEERQRGNFPDRFSGHQFPNYSSELNVNALLLGDSALYLCASSLAMDPGGQPQHFGDGTRLSIL.

The chain links TRBV7-2 to TRBJ1-5; 8 bases fit TRBD1. Germline V gene data show CDR1 as SGHTA and CDR2 as FQGNSA. CDR3 size: 17 residues. V lost 1 base, J lost 0 bases, and 5 bases stayed unmatched. The CDR3 spells CASSLEGTGYSNQPQHF. The CDR3, as DNA: TGTGCCAGCAGCTTAGAAGGGACAGGTTATAGCAATCAGCCCCAGCATTTT.

This sequence joins TRBV6-2 or TRBV6-3 and TRBJ2-7, with D possibly TRBD1 on 7 matching bases. This CDR3 has 16 amino acids. The germline V and J ends were trimmed by 4 bases and 0 bases, with 16 bases remaining between them. Germline V gene data show CDR1 as MNHEY and CDR2 as SVGEGT. The CDR3 DNA reads as TGTGCCAGCAGTTTTGGAGGGGGCCCCCTCTCCTACGAGCAGTACTTC. Protein sequence: CASSFGGGPLSYEQYF.

V and J are TRBV6-1 and TRBJ2-1; D ambiguous. V was trimmed by 3 bases and J by 7 bases, leaving 4 bases between them. Germline lookup yields CDR1 MNHNS and CDR2 SASEGT. The CDR3 contains 11 residues. For the CDR3, the DNA is TGTGCCAGCAGTGACAGTAATGAGCAGTTCTTC. This gives the protein CASSDSNEQFF.

V gene TRBV14 combines with J gene TRBJ2-1, with a possible D match to TRBD1 (5 bases). Looked up from germline, CDR1 is SGHDN and CDR2 is FVKESK. V lost 3 bases, J lost 10 bases, and 19 bases lay in between. The CDR3 has 15 residues. The CDR3 sequence is CASSHQGLATVEQFF. CDR3 in DNA: TGTGCCAGCAGCCATCAGGGTCTCGCGACGGTGGAGCAGTTCTTC.

The chain carries TRBV23-1 and TRBJ2-1; D is possibly TRBD1 (5 bases). TRBV23-1 is an open reading frame whose function is uncertain. CDR3 length: 16 residues. The germline V and J ends were trimmed by 0 bases and 3 bases, with 12 bases remaining between them. The CDR3 DNA follows: TGCGCCAGCAGTCAATCGATGCAGGGCTTCTACAATGAGCAGTTCTTC. Encoded protein: CASSQSMQGFYNEQFF.

The chain carries TRBV15 and TRBJ1-6, with no clear D. V was cut by 0 bases and J by 13 bases, with 7 bases left in between. The CDR3 runs to 12 residues. In germline, CDR1 is LNHNV, CDR2 YYDKDF (reference sequence). The CDR3 region is CATSRDGSPLHF. The DNA of the CDR3 is TGTGCCACCAGCAGAGACGGGTCCCCCCTCCACTTT.

The chain uses TRBV11-2 and TRBJ2-3; D gene uncertain. V was shortened by 5 bases and J by 3 bases, with 6 bases between the two germline ends. The CDR3 loop spans 12 amino acids. The germline V gene encodes CDR1 SGHAT and CDR2 FQNNGV. The CDR3 loop is CASSLWTDTQYF. The CDR3 DNA sequence: TGTGCCAGCAGCCTATGGACAGATACGCAGTATTTT.

In this sample, this clone turned up a few times. This rearrangement joins TRBV15 to TRBJ1-6; 7 nucleotides agree with TRBD1. CDR1 and CDR2 (germline): LNHNV, YYDKDF (reference sequence). This CDR3 contains 16 residues. With V trimmed by 0 bases and J by 3 bases, 2 bases remained unmatched. CDR3 loop: CATSREQGFYNSPLHF. CDR3 bases: TGTGCCACCAGCAGAGAACAGGGGTTCTATAATTCACCCCTCCACTTT.

The table lists this clone with a count of one. V usage is TRBV5-4 and J usage is TRBJ1-1; D is ambiguous. V was clipped by 0 bases and J by 6 bases, with 6 bases between them. The CDR3 totals 12 residues. Germline V gene sequence: CDR1 SGHNT, CDR2 YYREEE (reference sequence). CDR3 sequence (DNA): TGTGCCAGCAGCTTGGCGGACTCTGAAGCTTTCTTT. Translating gives CASSLADSEAFF.

This clone has just a few counts. The chain has TRBV19 and TRBJ2-7, with 10 bases lining up with TRBD2. The J segment lost 2 bases and the V segment lost 3 bases, leaving 1 base of the junction unmatched. The CDR3 totals 14 residues. CDR1 LNHDA and CDR2 SQIVND come from the germline V gene (reference sequence). This chain's CDR3 is CASSILAGAYEQYF. The CDR3 DNA reads as TGTGCCAGTAGTATCCTAGCGGGGGCCTACGAGCAGTACTTC.

This rearrangement joins TRBV28 to TRBJ2-7; 8 nucleotides line up with TRBD1. V shed 3 bases and J 2 bases; nucleotides not matched to a gene: 6. The CDR3 has 15 residues. CDR1 MDHEN and CDR2 SYDVKM come from the germline V gene. The CDR3 loop is CASSFGDRSPYEQYF. The DNA for the CDR3 is TGTGCCAGCAGTTTTGGGGACAGGAGTCCCTACGAGCAGTACTTC.

The chain links TRBV30 to TRBJ2-4; TRBD1 matches 7 bases. From germline, CDR1 is GTSNPN and CDR2 SVGIG (reference sequence). The J segment lost 0 bases and the V segment lost 5 bases, leaving 7 bases of the junction unmatched. This CDR3 has 15 residues. In nucleotides, the CDR3 is TGTGCCTGGGGGACAGACACCTTAGCCAAAAACATTCAGTACTTC. Translating it yields CAWGTDTLAKNIQYF.

J is TRBJ1-2 and V is TRBV10-2; D ambiguous. V was shortened by 0 bases and J by 5 bases, with 10 bases between the two germline ends. The germline CDR1 and CDR2 sequences are WSHSY and SAAADI. The CDR3 consists of 14 residues. The CDR3 here is CASSESGGQYGYTF. CDR3 coding DNA: TGCGCCAGCAGTGAGTCGGGAGGGCAGTATGGCTACACCTTC.

A note on this clone: In the same sample, other DNA sequences code for this CDR3. This chain connects TRBV5-1 to TRBJ1-1; perhaps TRBD1 as D (5 bases). The CDR3 is made up of 14 amino acids. The germline CDR1 and CDR2 sequences are SGHRS and YFSETQ. V lost 0 bases to trimming and J lost 5 bases, with 11 bases between them. DNA for the CDR3: TGCGCCAGCAGCTTGGGAGGGGAGGGAACTGAAGCTTTCTTT. This translates into CASSLGGEGTEAFF.

The chain is built from TRBV18 and TRBJ2-7; TRBD1 is a possible D gene (6 bases). This CDR3 has 16 residues. Germline CDR1 is KGHSH and CDR2 is LQKENI. Trimming took off 1 base at V and 4 bases at J, with 17 bases between the two ends. The CDR3 is CASSPRGDKGSYEQYF. DNA for the CDR3: TGTGCCAGCTCACCACGTGGGGACAAGGGCTCGTACGAGCAGTACTTC.

The table lists this clone with a count of one. CDR3 sequence reads: CASSPPGVGLTDTQYF. DNA for the CDR3: TGTGCCAGCAGCCCCCCAGGGGTTGGGTTGACAGATACGCAGTATTTT. The rearrangement uses TRBV7-9 and TRBJ2-3; a weak D match, TRBD1 (6 bases). Trimming stripped 5 bases from V and 3 bases from J, with 18 bases between. CDR3 length: 16 residues. The germline CDR1 and CDR2 sequences are SEHNR and FQNEAQ (reference sequence).

This chain joins TRBV5-6 and TRBJ1-2, with D hard to call. The CDR3 is 12 residues long. Trimming pared 5 bases from V and 4 bases from J, leaving 9 bases between. The germline CDR1 and CDR2 sequences are SGHDT and YYEEEE. CDR3 amino acids: CASSSGGYGYTF. The DNA of the CDR3 is TGTGCCAGCAGTTCAGGAGGCTATGGCTACACCTTC. Full variable domain (rest looked up from reference TRBV5-6 and TRBJ1-2): DAGVTQSPTHLIKTRGQQVTLRCSPKSGHDTVSWYQQALGQGPQFIFQYYEEEERQRGNFPDRFSGHQFPNYSSELNVNALLLGDSALYLCASSSGGYGYTFGSGTRLTVV.

The gene calls are TRBV18 and TRBJ1-1; D ambiguous. Germline lookup yields CDR1 KGHSH and CDR2 LQKENI. Deletions cut 5 bases from V and 0 bases from J, with 10 bases between. The CDR3 is 14 residues long. DNA for the CDR3: TGTGCCAGCTCAAATCGAGAGATGAACACTGAAGCTTTCTTT. Translated, it gives CASSNREMNTEAFF.